This T cell receptor beta chain originates from a study of T-cell reconstitution after alpha-beta-depleted transplantation in children. Library preparation (for TCRbeta) was performed with unique molecular identifiers. TCRdb reprocessed the PCR reads via MiXCR and lists one record per CDR3 protein. This sample has 250,000 or so distinct CDR3 sequences, with around 7.5% found just once. The CDR3 totals 16 residues. In its sample, this clonotype was seen many times. Its antigen remains unknown. Study results and caveats: The high TCRbeta diversity at day 60 in some patients came from surviving recipient T cells and thymic progenitors. Several hundred expanded graft clones reportedly were the source of alpha-beta T cells about two months after transplant. Fresh T-cell production supplied most of the T-cell counts and diversity seen one year after transplant.

Here the sequenced sample was PBMCs, mostly from graft donor cells, taken 180 days after TCRalphabeta/CD19-depleted stem cell transplant. This receptor was identified in a male patient younger than 18 who had a stem cell transplant for acute lymphoblastic leukemia, so the T cells may come from the graft donor. The chain recombines TRBV21-1 with TRBJ1-6. TRBV21-1 is noted as a pseudogene. CDR3 sequence reads: CASSKGGRHYNSPLHF. For the CDR3, the DNA is TGTGCCAGCAGCAAAGGGGGCCGTCACTATAATTCACCCCTCCACTTT.